A selection of T cell receptor beta chains follows, all from one sample in a study of identical twins. TCRdb passed the 5' RACE reads through MiXCR, listing each CDR3 protein once. The sample records 120,000 to 150,000 distinct CDR3 sequences, under 4.5% being singletons. Specimen: memory T cells sorted from blood. These TCRs come from a man younger than 35 in good health. Each CDR3 is given with its conserved first and last residue. A D gene is named only where the DNA matches it firmly. The size entry is marked missing in some rows and otherwise reads once, few, many or a size class.

abundance	d_gene	v_gene	j_gene	CDR3aa	CDR3nt
few	.	TRBV4-2	TRBJ1-4	CASSQETVTANEKLFF	TGTGCCAGCAGCCAAGAGACAGTCACCGCGAATGAAAAACTGTTTTTT
many	.	TRBV5-1	TRBJ2-5	CASMDSREMETQYF	TGCGCCAGCATGGATTCCAGGGAGATGGAGACCCAGTACTTC
many	.	TRBV9	TRBJ2-1	CASSPTALGQFF	TGTGCCAGCAGCCCGACGGCACTAGGGCAGTTCTTC
few	TRBD1	TRBV18	TRBJ2-3	CASSPPNGQGASDTQYF	TGTGCCAGCTCACCACCGAATGGGCAGGGGGCATCAGATACGCAGTATTTT
many	.	TRBV7-7	TRBJ2-2	CASSPGSPGTGELFF	TGTGCCAGCAGCCCGGGATCCCCCGGCACCGGGGAGCTGTTTTTT
many	.	TRBV13	TRBJ1-3	CASRPPGPGNTIYF	TGTGCCAGCAGACCCCCGGGTCCTGGAAACACCATATATTTT
many	.	TRBV27	TRBJ1-2	CASSFDWEGQYGYTF	TGTGCCAGCAGTTTTGATTGGGAGGGTCAATATGGCTACACCTTC
few	.	TRBV5-1	TRBJ1-4	CASSSIGSTNEKLFF	TGCGCCAGCAGTTCGATCGGGTCAACTAATGAAAAACTGTTTTTT
many	TRBD1	TRBV15	TRBJ2-5	CASSTGRGRGETQYF	TGTGCCTCCTCGACGGGCAGGGGGCGAGGGGAGACCCAGTACTTC
many	.	TRBV5-1	TRBJ1-6	CASTPSGIYNSPLHF	TGCGCCAGCACCCCCTCGGGAATCTATAATTCACCCCTCCACTTT
many	.	TRBV4-3	TRBJ1-1	CASSQESGQAYEAFF	TGCGCCAGCAGCCAAGAATCAGGGCAGGCCTATGAAGCTTTCTTT
many	.	TRBV5-1	TRBJ2-2	CASMQVQNTGELFF	TGCGCCAGCATGCAGGTGCAGAACACCGGGGAGCTGTTTTTT
many	.	TRBV13	TRBJ1-1	CASSLGQNPEAFF	TGTGCCAGCAGCTTAGGCCAGAACCCTGAAGCTTTCTTT
few	.	TRBV9	TRBJ1-1	CASSVGGWGGTEAFF	TGTGCCAGCAGCGTAGGGGGATGGGGTGGCACTGAAGCTTTCTTT
few	.	TRBV19	TRBJ2-7	CASSWRTGSSYEQYF	TGTGCCAGTAGTTGGAGGACGGGGAGCTCCTACGAGCAGTACTTC
many	.	TRBV6-2/TRBV6-3	TRBJ2-7	CASSPFSYEQYF	TGTGCCAGCAGCCCCTTCTCCTACGAGCAGTACTTC
few	TRBD1	TRBV20-1	TRBJ1-2	CSASGQGARGYTF	TGCAGTGCCTCGGGACAGGGGGCGCGCGGCTACACCTTC
many	.	TRBV6-1	TRBJ1-3	CASSAGTNSGNTIYF	TGTGCCAGCAGTGCGGGGACTAACTCTGGAAACACCATATATTTT
many	.	TRBV6-1	TRBJ2-7	CASNQGFGYEQYF	TGTGCCAGCAACCAAGGGTTTGGCTACGAGCAGTACTTC
many	.	TRBV11-2	TRBJ1-2	CASSSEHLTGIHGYTF	TGTGCCAGCAGCTCTGAACACCTAACAGGGATCCATGGCTACACCTTC
many	TRBD2	TRBV5-1	TRBJ2-1	CASSLAQLAGGPHEQFF	TGCGCCAGCAGCTTGGCGCAATTAGCGGGAGGGCCTCATGAGCAGTTCTTC
many	.	TRBV3-1	TRBJ2-1	CASSREGRRSSYNEQFF	TGTGCCAGCAGTCGAGAGGGGCGGAGGAGCTCCTACAATGAGCAGTTCTTC
many	TRBD1	TRBV5-1	TRBJ1-4	CASSVDVSGGREKLFF	TGCGCCAGCAGCGTCGACGTTTCAGGGGGCCGTGAAAAACTGTTTTTT
many	.	TRBV5-1	TRBJ2-1	CASSLFGDRSNEQFF	TGCGCCAGCAGCTTGTTTGGGGACCGGTCAAATGAGCAGTTCTTC
many	.	TRBV20-1	TRBJ2-7	CSAPQRQGLNSYEQYF	TGCAGTGCTCCCCAAAGACAGGGACTAAACTCCTACGAGCAGTACTTC
many	.	TRBV12-3/TRBV12-4	TRBJ1-4	CASSLVTTREKLFF	TGTGCCAGCAGTTTGGTGACGACGCGGGAAAAACTGTTTTTT
many	.	TRBV12-3/TRBV12-4	TRBJ1-5	CASSFGGGQPQHF	TGTGCCAGCAGTTTCGGGGGAGGGCAGCCCCAGCATTTT
.	.	TRBV2	TRBJ2-5	CASSEPTSDCGSQYF	TGTGCCAGCAGTGAACCAACCTCGGACTGTGGATCCCAGTACTTC
.	TRBD1	TRBV19	TRBJ1-3	CTTSPGTGGIKAGNTIYF	TGTACCACCTCTCCCGGGACAGGGGGAATCAAGGCTGGAAACACCATATATTTT
many	.	TRBV11-1	TRBJ2-1	CASSSKSEVEQFF	TGTGCCAGCAGCTCAAAATCGGAGGTTGAGCAGTTCTTC
many	.	TRBV14	TRBJ2-7	CASSREAGKSYEQYF	TGTGCCAGCAGCAGAGAGGCAGGGAAGTCCTACGAGCAGTACTTC
many	.	TRBV29-1	TRBJ2-1	CSVEVPIEQFF	TGCAGCGTTGAGGTTCCAATTGAGCAGTTCTTC
many	TRBD2	TRBV12-3/TRBV12-4	TRBJ2-1	CASSIAGVINEQFF	TGTGCCAGTTCCATAGCGGGAGTAATCAATGAGCAGTTCTTC
medium-sized	.	TRBV4-1	TRBJ2-1	CASSQVTKGYNEQFF	TGCGCCAGCAGCCAAGTGACGAAAGGCTACAATGAGCAGTTCTTC
many	.	TRBV18	TRBJ2-3	CASSPRRGFSTDTQYF	TGTGCCAGCTCACCACGCCGGGGATTTAGCACAGATACGCAGTATTTT
many	.	TRBV7-9	TRBJ2-1	CASSLARDPLGNEQFF	TGTGCCAGCAGCTTAGCTCGGGACCCCTTAGGGAATGAGCAGTTCTTC
many	.	TRBV5-5	TRBJ2-6	CASRPTGANVLTF	TGTGCCAGCAGGCCCACTGGGGCCAACGTCCTGACTTTC
many	TRBD1	TRBV5-1	TRBJ2-3	CASSLATGGSSTDTQYF	TGCGCCAGCAGCTTGGCGACAGGGGGTAGTAGCACAGATACGCAGTATTTT
.	.	TRBV25-1	TRBJ1-4	CASTSSRRDGKEKLFF	TGTGCCAGCACCTCAAGTAGGAGGGATGGCAAGGAAAAACTGTTTTTT
many	TRBD2	TRBV12-3/TRBV12-4	TRBJ2-7	CASTRGLAGAYEQYF	TGTGCCAGCACCCGGGGACTAGCGGGAGCCTACGAGCAGTACTTC
many	.	TRBV7-2	TRBJ2-2	CASSLLPSPNTGELFF	TGTGCCAGCAGCTTATTACCGTCCCCGAACACCGGGGAGCTGTTTTTT
many	TRBD2	TRBV20-1	TRBJ2-3	CSARGGAGGQVGSDTQYF	TGCAGTGCTAGAGGCGGGGCGGGAGGGCAGGTGGGCTCAGATACGCAGTATTTT
.	.	TRBV7-8	TRBJ1-3	CASSARTSGNTIYF	TGTGCCAGCAGCGCAAGGACCTCTGGAAACACCATATATTTT
.	.	TRBV19	TRBJ1-1	CASSIAEAFF	TGTGCCAGTAGTATAGCCGAAGCTTTCTTT
many	.	TRBV20-1	TRBJ2-5	CSAQEGLETQYF	TGCAGTGCTCAGGAGGGCCTTGAGACCCAGTACTTC
many	TRBD2	TRBV20-1	TRBJ2-3	CSARTSGRITDTQYF	TGCAGTGCAAGGACTAGCGGGAGGATCACAGATACGCAGTATTTT
many	TRBD2	TRBV15	TRBJ2-1	CATSRDGRATNEQFF	TGTGCCACCAGCAGAGACGGGAGGGCCACCAATGAGCAGTTCTTC
many	.	TRBV7-7	TRBJ2-2	CASSPTYTGELFF	TGTGCCAGCAGCCCCACTTACACCGGGGAGCTGTTTTTT
many	TRBD1	TRBV4-3	TRBJ2-1	CASSQERQGVYNEQFF	TGCGCCAGCAGCCAAGAAAGGCAGGGGGTCTACAATGAGCAGTTCTTC
few	TRBD1	TRBV3-1	TRBJ2-3	CASSQVMGTGGYDTQYF	TGTGCCAGCAGCCAAGTCATGGGTACAGGGGGCTATGATACGCAGTATTTT
many	TRBD1	TRBV2	TRBJ1-5	CASSTGTANNQPQHF	TGTGCCAGCAGCACCGGGACAGCAAACAATCAGCCCCAGCATTTT
many	.	TRBV24-1	TRBJ2-3	CATSDRGQPSADTQYF	TGTGCCACCAGCGATCGAGGACAGCCCTCGGCAGATACGCAGTATTTT
many	.	TRBV7-2	TRBJ1-3	CASREQATSGNTIYF	TGTGCCAGCAGGGAACAGGCAACCTCTGGAAACACCATATATTTT
many	.	TRBV20-1	TRBJ1-6	CSARQGPLSSYNSPLHF	TGCAGTGCTAGACAGGGTCCCCTGAGCTCCTATAATTCACCCCTCCACTTT
many	.	TRBV20-1	TRBJ2-7	CSARDGGRGAYEQYF	TGCAGTGCTAGAGATGGTGGGCGGGGTGCCTACGAGCAGTACTTC